These 13 T cell receptor beta chains share one sample of origin, sequenced in a study of liver allograft versus peripheral blood T cells. Study overall: Within transplanted livers, the T cell receptor repertoires were examined and compared against the repertoires present in the peripheral blood of liver transplant recipients.

MiXCR was run by TCRdb on the reads, yielding one entry per CDR3 protein. The table has 9,500 to 12,000 distinct CDR3 sequences, under 20% seen once. The receptor set was obtained from a human patient who had a liver transplant. Part of the T cell pool may stem from the graft donor.

This clonotype counts as medium-sized. The chain recombines TRBV19 with TRBJ1-2; TRBD1 aligns across 8 bases. V trimming: 4 bases; J trimming: 4 bases; junction bases outside the gene matches: 8. CDR3 length: 15 amino acids. Germline CDR1 is LNHDA and CDR2 is SQIVND (reference sequence). The CDR3 DNA follows: TGTGCCAGTAGTACGCAGGGGGCGCGTTCCTATGGCTACACCTTC. Residues: CASSTQGARSYGYTF.

V and J are TRBV10-1 and TRBJ2-2; 7 nucleotides align to TRBD2. The CDR3 consists of 14 residues. After removal of 0 bases from V and 5 bases from J, the junction contained 0 bases not matched to a gene. Germline CDR1 and CDR2: WNHNN and SYGVQD (reference sequence). The DNA of the CDR3 is TGCGCCAGCAGTGAGTCGGGGGGGACCGGGGAGCTGTTTTTT. This encodes CASSESGGTGELFF.

In its sample, this clonotype was seen many times. The V call is TRBV15, the J call TRBJ2-7; D tentatively fits TRBD1 or TRBD2 (5 bases each). The CDR3 length is 13 residues. The V end was cut by 5 bases, the J end by 4 bases, with 12 bases between. The germline V gene encodes CDR1 LNHNV and CDR2 YYDKDF (reference sequence). The CDR3 here is CATSPGTTYEQYF. CDR3 sequence (DNA): TGTGCCACCAGCCCTGGGACCACTTACGAGCAGTACTTC.

By its share, this clonotype is medium-sized (0.01 to 0.1%). CDR3 DNA sequence: TGTGCCACCGAAGGGGGTTTAGCAGATACGCAGTATTTT. It translates to CATEGGLADTQYF. The gene calls are TRBV24-1 and TRBJ2-3; D is perhaps TRBD1 (6 bases). The CDR3 totals 13 residues. Deletions cut 9 bases from V and 4 bases from J, with 13 bases between. Germline V gives CDR1 KGHDR, CDR2 SFDVKD.

This clonotype was found a few times. This sequence joins TRBV7-9 and TRBJ1-2; possibly TRBD1 for D (5 bases). Germline lookup yields CDR1 SEHNR and CDR2 FQNEAQ (reference sequence). V was cut by 1 base and J by 4 bases, with 13 bases left in between. The CDR3 consists of 15 residues. CDR3 coding DNA: TGTGCCAGCAGCTTAGGCCCCAGGGACCTCTATGGCTACACCTTC. Protein: CASSLGPRDLYGYTF.

By frequency in the sample, this clonotype is medium-sized. The CDR3, as DNA: TGCAGCGTGGCGACAGGGGGCATCAACACTGAAGCTTTCTTT. Its translation is CSVATGGINTEAFF. V gene TRBV29-1 combines with J gene TRBJ1-1; the match to TRBD1 covers 10 bases. CDR1 and CDR2 from the germline V gene are SQVTM and ANQGSEA. V was pared by 6 bases and J by 2 bases, with 6 bases of the junction left unmatched. This CDR3 region has 14 residues.

V and J are TRBV7-9 and TRBJ2-3, with a possible D match to TRBD1 (5 bases). Trimming removed 10 bases from V and 1 base from J, with 15 bases in between. The CDR3 is 14 amino acids. The germline V gene has CDR1 SEHNR and CDR2 FQNEAQ (reference sequence). CDR3 loop: CATRQGGGTDTQYF. CDR3 DNA: TGTGCCACCCGGCAGGGTGGTGGCACAGATACGCAGTATTTT.

This clonotype was observed a few times. This chain joins TRBV6-2 or TRBV6-3 and TRBJ2-3; TRBD2 matches at 8 bases. Trimming took 6 bases from V and 5 from J; bases not matched to a gene: 10. The CDR3 totals 15 residues. From germline, CDR1 is MNHEY and CDR2 SVGEGT. This CDR3 is CASRRAGARKDTQYF. The DNA of the CDR3 is TGTGCCAGCAGGAGAGCGGGAGCCCGTAAAGATACGCAGTATTTT.

Judged by abundance, this clonotype is medium-sized (0.01 to 0.1%). V gene TRBV28 combines with J gene TRBJ2-5; 7 bases fit TRBD2. Germline values: CDR1 MDHEN, CDR2 SYDVKM. Losses at the gene ends were 7 bases for V and 5 bases for J; bases not matched to a gene: 7. CDR3 size: 13 residues. The CDR3 coding sequence is TGTGCCAGCACGGGGGGAGATGGCGAGACCCAGTACTTC. Amino acids: CASTGGDGETQYF. The full variable domain, in which reference TRBV28 and TRBJ2-5 provide the parts outside the CDR3, is DVKVTQSSRYLVKRTGEKVFLECVQDMDHENMFWYRQDPGLGLRLIYFSYDVKMKEKGDIPEGYSVSREKKERFSLILESASTNQTSMYLCASTGGDGETQYFGPGTRLLVL.

The sample holds many counts of this clonotype. J is TRBJ2-3 and V is TRBV19, with TRBD2 as a possible D gene (5 bases). This CDR3 spans 16 amino acids. Germline loops: CDR1 LNHDA, CDR2 SQIVND (reference sequence). Trimming pared 6 bases from V and 1 base from J, leaving 17 bases between. CDR3 nucleotides: TGTGCCAGTAGGAACCAAGCGGTGGAGCGCACAGATACGCAGTATTTT. Translated, it gives CASRNQAVERTDTQYF. Drawing the rest from reference TRBV19 and TRBJ2-3, the complete variable domain is DGGITQSPKYLFRKEGQNVTLSCEQNLNHDAMYWYRQDPGQGLRLIYYSQIVNDFQKGDIAEGYSVSREKKESFPLTVTSAQKNPTAFYLCASRNQAVERTDTQYFGPGTRLTVL.

This chain connects TRBV20-1 to TRBJ2-5, with D unclear. CDR1 and CDR2 (germline): DFQATT, SNEGSKA (reference sequence). The CDR3 is 12 residues long. Trimming took 3 bases from V and 4 from J, leaving 9 bases between them. Here the CDR3 reads CSARWWPETQYF. The DNA of the CDR3 is TGCAGTGCTAGGTGGTGGCCAGAGACCCAGTACTTC.

This clonotype was seen more than once but under ten times. V is TRBV15 and J is TRBJ1-5, with 8 bases fitting TRBD1. Germline V lookup: CDR1 LNHNV, CDR2 YYDKDF (reference sequence). The CDR3 is 13 amino acids. The V and J ends lost 0 bases and 11 bases, in that order; junction bases with no gene match: 3. CDR3 residues: CATSRDRQGTQHF. Written as DNA, the CDR3 is TGTGCCACCAGCAGAGATCGACAGGGGACCCAGCATTTT.

By share, this clonotype ranks as medium-sized. The chain uses TRBV19 and TRBJ1-4; D call uncertain. V lost 5 bases to trimming and J lost 8 bases, with 18 bases between them. This CDR3 has 15 amino acids. In germline, CDR1 is LNHDA, CDR2 SQIVND (reference sequence). DNA for the CDR3: TGTGCCAGTAGTTCCCGAACTAGGGAGAGGGAAAAACTGTTTTTT. It encodes CASSSRTREREKLFF.